A selection of T cell receptor beta chains follows, all from one sample in a study of vaccination effects on CD4 cells after COVID-19. TCRdb keeps only in-frame clones here, not all; method: immunoSEQ multiplex PCR. The table includes tens of thousands of clones, roughly 73% detected once. Their antigens are not known. The sequencing used CD4+ T cells from PBMCs cultured without peptide, collected after COVID-19 vaccination. These receptors were obtained from a human donor who received a COVID-19 vaccine. CDR3s include the opening cysteine and the closing phenylalanine or tryptophan. D genes are given only for firm matches. Size is stated for part of the rows, as once, few or many counts, or as a class when the clone is expanded.

D gene	clone size	V gene	J gene	CDR3 DNA	CDR3 protein
.	.	TRBV5-5	TRBJ2-1	TGTGCCAGCAGCTTGGTCCGGGGGGCCCACAATGAGCAGTTCTTC	CASSLVRGAHNEQFF
.	.	TRBV15	TRBJ2-1	TGTGCCACCAGCAGAGATCAAGGCGACGTTCGGTTCTTC	CATSRDQGDVRFF
.	.	TRBV28	TRBJ1-3	TGTGCCAGCAGAAGGATGATAGGCTCTGGAAACACCATATATTTT	CASRRMIGSGNTIYF
.	.	TRBV7-2	TRBJ2-5	TGTGCCAGCAGCCCAACGACTGGCAGACTAGTAGAGACCCAGTACTTC	CASSPTTGRLVETQYF
TRBD1	.	TRBV24-1	TRBJ2-1	TGTGCCACCAGTGATCCCCCCCGGGACAGGGCTCGGGATGAGCAGTTCTTC	CATSDPPRDRARDEQFF
.	.	TRBV5-4	TRBJ1-2	TGTGCCAGCAGCATCGGACAGACTACATCCGCGGACTATGGCTACACCTTC	CASSIGQTTSADYGYTF
TRBD1	few	TRBV19	TRBJ1-5	TGTGCCAGTAGTATGGCTGGACAGGGAGTTTCCACTCAGCCCCAGCATTTT	CASSMAGQGVSTQPQHF
TRBD1	once	TRBV18	TRBJ1-3	TGTGCCAGCTCAACAGGGGTGCGGGGAAACACCATATATTTT	CASSTGVRGNTIYF
.	.	TRBV6-4	TRBJ1-1	TGTGCCAGCAGCTTACGGGGAAGCACTGAAGCTTTCTTT	CASSLRGSTEAFF
.	.	TRBV7-2	TRBJ1-1	TGTGCCAGCAGCCTCACGGTTCAGGGCGAAGCTTTCTTT	CASSLTVQGEAFF
TRBD1	.	TRBV6-5	TRBJ1-5	TGTGCCAGCAGCGTGACACAGGGGGTGCTTGGGCCCCAGCATTTT	CASSVTQGVLGPQHF
.	.	TRBV6-5	TRBJ1-5	TGTGCCAGCAGACGGGGAGGGGTCGGGCAGCCCCAGCATTTT	CASRRGGVGQPQHF
.	.	TRBV24-1	TRBJ2-5	TGTGCCACCAGTGATCCACCGGGATGGGGGGAGACCCAGTACTTC	CATSDPPGWGETQYF
.	once	TRBV27	TRBJ2-2	TGTGCCAGCAGCAGAGGGAACACCGGGGAGCTGTTTTTT	CASSRGNTGELFF
.	.	TRBV15	TRBJ2-2	TGTGCCACCTCCAAGGGGAATATGGGGGGGCGAAACACCGGGGAGCTGTTTTTT	CATSKGNMGGRNTGELFF
.	.	TRBV2	TRBJ1-2	TGTGCCAGCAGTGGAGGGTTTAACTATGGCTACACCTTC	CASSGGFNYGYTF
TRBD1	.	TRBV19	TRBJ2-3	TGTGCCAGTAGTACCTCCAGGGGGCTCACAGATACGCAGTATTTT	CASSTSRGLTDTQYF
TRBD1	.	TRBV5-1	TRBJ1-2	TGCGCCAGCAGCTCATCCGGGACAGGGGGTTTTGGCTACACCTTC	CASSSSGTGGFGYTF
.	.	TRBV5-1	TRBJ1-2	TGCGCCAGCGACCGCGGCGGGGGGCGAGGCTACACCTTC	CASDRGGGRGYTF
TRBD2	.	TRBV4-1	TRBJ2-5	TGCGCCAGCAGCCAAATTACTAGCGAGAAGACCCAGTACTTC	CASSQITSEKTQYF
TRBD1	.	TRBV2	TRBJ1-2	TGTGCCAGCTCCCGGGACAGGGAATCCTATGGCTACACCTTC	CASSRDRESYGYTF
.	.	TRBV6-2/TRBV6-3	TRBJ1-1	TGTGCCAGCAGCTCCAGGCCGGGGATGAACACTGAAGCTTTCTTT	CASSSRPGMNTEAFF
.	once	TRBV27	TRBJ1-4	TGTGCCACCCGGGGGGGGGTGGTTGAAAAACTGTTTTTT	CATRGGVVEKLFF
.	.	TRBV9	TRBJ1-1	TGTGCCAGCAGCGTAGCTACTGCGAACACTGAAGCTTTCTTT	CASSVATANTEAFF